This TCR beta chain emerged from a study of T cell clonality in common variable immunodeficiency. Study findings and constraints: Authors noted CVID clonality's cause needs subpopulation repertoire sequencing.

Donors gave roughly 4.5 to 9 ml heparinized peripheral whole blood. Assay: immunoSEQ multiplex PCR; the TCRdb copy retains only in-frame clones and omits some. The sample presents under 45,000 clones, none singletons. This clone has just a few counts. The antigen is not known. The read gets to within 3 residues of the CDR3 end, and the germline J gene fills in the rest. This CDR3 has 14 amino acids. Germline V lookup: CDR1 SNHLY, CDR2 FYNNEI. Trimming shortened V by 7 bases and J by 2 bases, and 15 bases separated the two germline ends. Sequences were obtained from peripheral blood mononuclear cells. The rearrangement uses TRBV2 and TRBJ2-7; D perhaps matches TRBD2 (7 bases). The receptor was derived from a person aged 18 to 75 in good health. The sequenced part of the CDR3 DNA is TGTGCCAGCAAGGGGGGGCAGGGGACCTACGAG. It translates to CASKGGQGTYE. The entire CDR3 is CASKGGQGTYEQYF.